A selection of T cell receptor beta chains follows, all from one sample in a study of OX40 agonist ivuxolimab in advanced cancers. The repertoire was sequenced with immunoSEQ multiplex PCR; TCRdb's copy has only in-frame clones and lacks some. The sample holds under 50,000 clones, 70% to 80% seen once. The sample in question was CD4+ or CD8+ T cells sorted from blood, obtained in a trial of the OX40 agonist ivuxolimab. The receptor source for this set is an adult with an advanced solid tumor such as melanoma, head and neck, liver or kidney cancer. The CDR3 runs from the conserved cysteine through the conserved F or W. Each record gives: D gene, clone size, V gene, J gene, CDR3 protein, CDR3 DNA. A D gene is named only where the DNA matches it firmly. Not all rows give a size; the values are once, few, many and, for expanded clones, a class.

>NA|NA|TRBV7-9|TRBJ2-1
CASTPFAGNYNEQFF
TGTGCCAGCACCCCATTCGCGGGAAACTACAATGAGCAGTTCTTC
>NA|NA|TRBV7-6|TRBJ2-5
CASSKEAIQETQYF
TGTGCCAGCAGCAAAGAGGCTATTCAAGAGACCCAGTACTTC
>TRBD1|NA|TRBV5-6|TRBJ2-7
CASSLVEGAIDEQYF
TGTGCCAGCAGCTTGGTAGAGGGGGCTATCGACGAGCAGTACTTC
>NA|NA|TRBV29-1|TRBJ2-1
CSGAWAYNEQFF
TGCAGCGGTGCCTGGGCCTACAATGAGCAGTTCTTC
>TRBD2|NA|TRBV7-9|TRBJ2-5
CASSDTSGSSETQYF
TGTGCCAGCAGCGACACTAGCGGGAGTTCGGAGACCCAGTACTTC
>TRBD2|NA|TRBV11-3|TRBJ2-7
CASSPIGGREGEQYF
TGTGCCAGCAGCCCCATTGGGGGGCGGGAGGGCGAGCAGTACTTC
>NA|few|TRBV7-2|TRBJ2-1
CASSPSATTPIGQFF
TGTGCCAGCAGCCCGAGCGCTACGACCCCCATTGGGCAGTTCTTC
>TRBD1|NA|TRBV6-1|TRBJ1-2
CASRGQRFDGYTF
TGTGCCAGCAGGGGACAGCGGTTCGATGGCTACACCTTC
>TRBD2|NA|TRBV5-1|TRBJ2-3
CASSLAILAGGPADTQYF
TGCGCCAGCAGCTTGGCCATACTAGCGGGAGGGCCGGCAGATACGCAGTATTTT
>NA|NA|TRBV4-3|TRBJ2-3
CASSQDTDTQYF
TGCGCCAGCAGCCAAGACACAGATACGCAGTATTTT
>TRBD2|once|TRBV5-4|TRBJ2-1
CASSLAGLAGNEQFF
TGTGCCAGCAGCTTGGCCGGACTAGCGGGGAATGAGCAGTTCTTC
>NA|NA|TRBV25-1|TRBJ2-7
CAKGPTSYEQYF
TGTGCCAAAGGACCTACCTCCTACGAGCAGTACTTC
>TRBD1|NA|TRBV5-1|TRBJ1-1
CASSSGQGAMGTEAFF
TGCGCCAGCAGCTCGGGACAGGGGGCGATGGGAACTGAAGCTTTCTTT
>TRBD1|NA|TRBV14|TRBJ2-7
CASSAGQGIPYEQYF
TGTGCCAGCAGCGCGGGACAGGGGATCCCCTACGAGCAGTACTTC
>TRBD2|once|TRBV28|TRBJ2-1
CASSLSFSGTSYNEQFF
TGTGCCAGCAGTTTATCCTTTAGCGGGACCTCCTACAATGAGCAGTTCTTC
>NA|NA|TRBV2|TRBJ1-1
CASRGVGTEAFF
TGTGCCAGCAGAGGGGTAGGGACTGAAGCTTTCTTT
>TRBD1|NA|TRBV29-1|TRBJ1-1
CSDRQGNTEAFF
TGCAGCGACCGACAGGGTAACACTGAAGCTTTCTTT
>NA|NA|TRBV18|TRBJ2-7
CASSPLGYEQYF
TGTGCCAGCTCACCACTAGGTTACGAGCAGTACTTC
>NA|NA|TRBV18|TRBJ1-1
CASSPQPREAEAFF
TGTGCCAGCTCACCACAGCCCAGGGAGGCTGAAGCTTTCTTT
>NA|few|TRBV25-1|TRBJ1-1
CATLAPHTEAFF
TGTGCCACCCTCGCACCCCACACTGAAGCTTTCTTT
>NA|NA|TRBV2|TRBJ2-5
CASSPYGRETQYF
TGTGCCAGCAGTCCGTACGGCAGGGAGACCCAGTACTTC
>TRBD2|few|TRBV5-1|TRBJ2-5
CASSSGLAETQYF
TGCGCCAGCAGCTCCGGACTAGCGGAGACCCAGTACTTC
>NA|once|TRBV19|TRBJ2-1
CASSTQTGPQFF
TGTGCCAGTAGTACCCAGACAGGACCCCAGTTCTTC
>TRBD2|NA|TRBV7-2|TRBJ2-5
CASSLASGVQETQYF
TGTGCCAGCAGCTTGGCTAGCGGGGTCCAAGAGACCCAGTACTTC
>NA|NA|TRBV9|TRBJ2-2
CASSVPPAGELFF
TGTGCCAGCAGCGTCCCGCCTGCCGGGGAGCTGTTTTTT
>TRBD1|NA|TRBV5-1|TRBJ2-1
CASSLMTGDSYNEQFF
TGCGCCAGCAGCTTGATGACAGGGGACTCCTACAATGAGCAGTTCTTC
>NA|NA|TRBV7-2|TRBJ1-5
CASSLSPRQTSNQPQHF
TGTGCCAGCAGCTTATCCCCCCGGCAGACTAGCAATCAGCCCCAGCATTTT
>TRBD1|few|TRBV18|TRBJ2-3
CASSKQGLVDTQYF
TGTGCCAGCTCGAAACAGGGGTTAGTGGATACGCAGTATTTT
>NA|NA|TRBV9|TRBJ2-7
CASSVEGVDRHEQYF
TGTGCCAGCAGCGTAGAAGGCGTTGATCGGCACGAGCAGTACTTC
>TRBD1|NA|TRBV2|TRBJ2-7
CASSGLGQGAGEQYF
TGTGCCAGCAGTGGTTTGGGACAGGGGGCGGGCGAGCAGTACTTC
>TRBD1|NA|TRBV6-6|TRBJ2-1
CASSLSGQGSNNEQFF
TGTGCCAGCAGTCTCTCCGGACAGGGAAGTAACAATGAGCAGTTCTTC
>NA|NA|TRBV28|TRBJ2-7
CASKGRSRYEQYF
TGTGCCAGCAAGGGAAGGTCTAGGTACGAGCAGTACTTC
>NA|few|TRBV10-3|TRBJ2-1
CAISADTDNEQFF
TGTGCCATCAGTGCGGACACGGACAATGAGCAGTTCTTC
>NA|NA|TRBV30|TRBJ1-3
CAWSRDSSSGNTIYF
TGTGCCTGGAGTCGGGACTCCAGCTCTGGAAACACCATATATTTT
>NA|NA|TRBV6-5|TRBJ2-7
CASSYTGGEQYF
TGTGCCAGCAGTTACACGGGTGGCGAGCAGTACTTC
>TRBD1|NA|TRBV18|TRBJ1-1
CASSPKPGQQNTEAFF
TGTGCCAGCTCACCGAAACCGGGACAGCAAAACACTGAAGCTTTCTTT
>TRBD1|NA|TRBV28|TRBJ1-1
CASSRPDRVAEAFF
TGTGCCAGCAGTCGCCCGGACAGGGTCGCTGAAGCTTTCTTT
>NA|NA|TRBV6-6|TRBJ2-2
CASRGPMGASTGELFF
TGTGCCAGCCGTGGGCCAATGGGGGCGAGCACCGGGGAGCTGTTTTTT
>NA|NA|TRBV6-1|TRBJ1-1
CASSEARGWTEAFF
TGTGCCAGCAGTGAAGCAAGGGGTTGGACTGAAGCTTTCTTT
>TRBD2|NA|TRBV19|TRBJ2-1
CASSSSPGTSGRSYNEQFF
TGTGCCAGTAGTAGCTCCCCCGGGACTAGCGGGAGGTCGTACAATGAGCAGTTCTTC
>TRBD2|NA|TRBV18|TRBJ2-7
CASSLGGTRSYEQYF
TGTGCCAGCTCACTGGGAGGGACTAGAAGCTACGAGCAGTACTTC
>NA|NA|TRBV30|TRBJ2-4
CAWSVRGPKNIQYF
TGTGCCTGGAGTGTCCGAGGGCCCAAAAACATTCAGTACTTC
>NA|NA|TRBV9|TRBJ1-4
CASSVNLREEFWEKLFF
TGTGCCAGCAGCGTAAACCTACGGGAGGAGTTTTGGGAAAAACTGTTTTTT
>NA|few|TRBV6-5|TRBJ2-4
CASSLGGKNIQYF
TGTGCCAGCAGCTTAGGGGGCAAAAACATTCAGTACTTC
>NA|NA|TRBV30|TRBJ1-3
CAWNGLSGNTIYF
TGTGCCTGGAATGGCCTCTCTGGAAACACCATATATTTT
>NA|NA|TRBV11-3|TRBJ2-1
CASSRTRNEQFF
TGTGCCAGCAGCCGGACCCGCAATGAGCAGTTCTTC
>NA|NA|TRBV11-1|TRBJ2-1
CASSLVAWSSYNEQFF
TGTGCCAGCAGCTTAGTTGCGTGGAGCTCCTACAATGAGCAGTTCTTC
>TRBD1|NA|TRBV6-1|TRBJ1-4
CASSRGQGGEKLFF
TGTGCCAGCAGCAGGGGACAGGGAGGCGAAAAACTGTTTTTT
>NA|NA|TRBV28|TRBJ2-5
CASSPNKWVNQETQYF
TGTGCCAGCAGCCCAAACAAATGGGTAAACCAAGAGACCCAGTACTTC
>TRBD2|NA|TRBV27|TRBJ2-1
CASRGGTSGRAVSYNEQFF
TGTGCCAGCAGGGGAGGTACTAGCGGGAGGGCGGTTTCCTACAATGAGCAGTTCTTC
>TRBD1|NA|TRBV5-5|TRBJ1-4
CASMGTGTGVVKLFF
TGTGCCAGCATGGGTACCGGGACAGGGGTGGTAAAACTGTTTTTT
>NA|NA|TRBV11-1|TRBJ2-1
CASSFSGINEQFF
TGTGCCAGCAGCTTTAGCGGTATCAATGAGCAGTTCTTC
>TRBD2|NA|TRBV7-2|TRBJ2-5
CASSPTRGRAQETQYF
TGTGCCAGCAGCCCTACACGAGGGAGGGCGCAAGAGACCCAGTACTTC
>NA|NA|TRBV18|TRBJ1-1
CASSPGAGTEAFF
TGTGCCAGCTCACCAGGAGCGGGGACGGAAGCTTTCTTT
>TRBD1|once|TRBV11-2|TRBJ2-4
CASSLDGQGLAKNIQYF
TGTGCCAGCAGCTTAGATGGACAGGGGCTAGCCAAAAACATTCAGTACTTC
>NA|NA|TRBV27|TRBJ1-1
CASSRTPNTEAFF
TGTGCCAGCAGTAGGACACCGAACACTGAAGCTTTCTTT
>NA|NA|TRBV7-2|TRBJ1-3
CASRFSWGSGNTIYF
TGTGCCAGCAGATTTAGTTGGGGTTCTGGAAACACCATATATTTT
>NA|NA|TRBV19|TRBJ1-1
CASSIGQAGGAFF
TGTGCCAGTAGTATAGGCCAGGCCGGCGGAGCTTTCTTT
>NA|NA|TRBV15|TRBJ1-3
CATSPGHSSGNTIYF
TGTGCCACCAGCCCGGGACACAGCTCTGGAAACACCATATATTTT
>TRBD2|NA|TRBV2|TRBJ2-2
CASRNSGSTGELFF
TGTGCCAGCAGAAATAGCGGGAGCACCGGGGAGCTGTTTTTT